The sample holds a few counts of the clone carrying this T cell receptor (beta chain). Its antigen is unidentified. The data belong to a study of T-cell memory formation after mild COVID-19. Study context: The TCR clusters were mostly specific to one donor.

Germline values: CDR1 MNHEY, CDR2 SVGAGI. The CDR3 loop spans 16 amino acids. The V end lost 7 bases, the J end lost 1 base, and 16 bases lay between the germline ends. Researchers used 5'RACE with constant-segment primers to make TCR alpha and TCR beta cDNA libraries that carry sample barcodes and UMIs. One entry per CDR3 protein, called by TCRdb with MiXCR from the 5' RACE reads. The sample gives roughly 350,000 distinct CDR3 sequences, around 15% of which show up once; approximately 21% is in the top ten. Whole-study findings and limits: Memory sampled before infection contained some responding clones, suggesting cross-reactive memory joined.

V and J are TRBV6-5 and TRBJ2-2; perhaps D is TRBD1 or TRBD2 (6 bases each). The sample was PBMCs or a T cell subset sorted from them (not recorded which). The sequence came from a man aged 18 to 30 who had mild COVID-19 (a few samples of this study predate the infection). Cell type and time point are not known. The DNA of the CDR3 is TGTGCCAGCACCCCCTGGGGGGCCCAGAACACCGGGGAGCTGTTTTTT. This sequence encodes CASTPWGAQNTGELFF.